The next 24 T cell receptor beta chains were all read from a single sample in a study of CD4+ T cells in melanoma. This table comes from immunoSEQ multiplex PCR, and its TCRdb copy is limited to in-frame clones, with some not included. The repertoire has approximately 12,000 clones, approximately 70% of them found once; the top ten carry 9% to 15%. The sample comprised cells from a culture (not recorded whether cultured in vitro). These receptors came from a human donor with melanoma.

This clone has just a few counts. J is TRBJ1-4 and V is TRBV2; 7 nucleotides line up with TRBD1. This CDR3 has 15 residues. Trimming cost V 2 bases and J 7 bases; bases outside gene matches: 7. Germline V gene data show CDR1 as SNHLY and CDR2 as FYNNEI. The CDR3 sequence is CASSEIGAGGEKLFF. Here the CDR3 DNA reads TGTGCCAGCAGTGAAATTGGGGCAGGGGGTGAAAAACTGTTTTTT.

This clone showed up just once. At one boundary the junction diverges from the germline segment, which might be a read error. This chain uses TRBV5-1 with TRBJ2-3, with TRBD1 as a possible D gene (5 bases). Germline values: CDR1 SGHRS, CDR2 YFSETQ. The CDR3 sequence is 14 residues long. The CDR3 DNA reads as TGCGCCAGCAGCTTGGAAGGTGGCACAGGTACGCAGTATTTT. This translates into CASSLEGGTGTQYF.

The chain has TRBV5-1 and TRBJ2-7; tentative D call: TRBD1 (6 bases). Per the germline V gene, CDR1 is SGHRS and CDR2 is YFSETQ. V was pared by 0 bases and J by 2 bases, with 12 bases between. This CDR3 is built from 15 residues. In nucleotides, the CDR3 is TGCGCCAGCAGCTTGGGTCCAGGGGTAGCCTACGAGCAGTACTTC. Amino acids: CASSLGPGVAYEQYF.

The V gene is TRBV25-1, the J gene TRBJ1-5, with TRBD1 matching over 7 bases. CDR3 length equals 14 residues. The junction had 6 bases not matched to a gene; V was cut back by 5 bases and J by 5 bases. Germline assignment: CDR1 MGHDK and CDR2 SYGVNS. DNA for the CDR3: TGTGCCAGCAGTAGGAGTCAGGGGGATCAGCCCCAGCATTTT. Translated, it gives CASSRSQGDQPQHF.

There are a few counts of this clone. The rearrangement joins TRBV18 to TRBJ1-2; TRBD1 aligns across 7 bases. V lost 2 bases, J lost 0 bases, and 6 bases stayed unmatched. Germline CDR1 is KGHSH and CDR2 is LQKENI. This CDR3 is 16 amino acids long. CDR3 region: CASSPGTAPANYGYTF. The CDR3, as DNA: TGTGCCAGCTCACCAGGGACAGCTCCTGCTAACTATGGCTACACCTTC. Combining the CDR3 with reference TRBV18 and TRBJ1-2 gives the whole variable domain NAGVMQNPRHLVRRRGQEARLRCSPMKGHSHVYWYRQLPEEGLKFMVYLQKENIIDESGMPKERFSAEFPKEGPSILRIQQVVRGDSAAYFCASSPGTAPANYGYTFGSGTRLTVV.

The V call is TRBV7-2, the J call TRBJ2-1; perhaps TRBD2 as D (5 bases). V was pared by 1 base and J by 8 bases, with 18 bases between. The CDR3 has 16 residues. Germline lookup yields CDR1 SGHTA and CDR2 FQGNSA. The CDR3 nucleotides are TGTGCCAGCAGCTTAGAAGCGGCCAAGTATGTCTATGAGCAGTTCTTC. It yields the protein CASSLEAAKYVYEQFF.

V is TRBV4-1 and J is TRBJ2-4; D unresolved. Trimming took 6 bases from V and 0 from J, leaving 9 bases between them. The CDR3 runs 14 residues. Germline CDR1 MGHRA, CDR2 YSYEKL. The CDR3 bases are TGCGCCAGCAGTTTTGCTTCAGCCAAAAACATTCAGTACTTC. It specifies CASSFASAKNIQYF.

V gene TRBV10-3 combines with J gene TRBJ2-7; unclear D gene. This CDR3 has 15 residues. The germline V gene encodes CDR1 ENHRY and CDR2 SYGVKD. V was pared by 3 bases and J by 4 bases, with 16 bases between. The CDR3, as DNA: TGTGCCATCAGTGACACGACACGCCGTAAGTACGAGCAGTACTTC. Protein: CAISDTTRRKYEQYF.

Here the CDR3 reads CASRGGTKAQYF. As DNA, the CDR3 is TGTGCCAGTAGGGGGGGCACTAAGGCCCAGTACTTC. The chain employs TRBV19 and TRBJ2-5; D is possibly TRBD1 or TRBD2 (6 bases each). The germline gives CDR1 LNHDA, CDR2 SQIVND (reference sequence). CDR3 length equals 12 residues. The germline V and J ends were trimmed by 6 bases and 9 bases, with 14 bases remaining between them.

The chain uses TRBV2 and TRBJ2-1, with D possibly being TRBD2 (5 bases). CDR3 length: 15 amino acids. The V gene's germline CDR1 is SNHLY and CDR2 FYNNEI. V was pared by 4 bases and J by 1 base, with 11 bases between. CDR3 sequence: CASSGWRQSYNEQFF. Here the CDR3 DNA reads TGTGCCAGCAGTGGTTGGAGGCAATCCTACAATGAGCAGTTCTTC.

The CDR3 loop reads CASSQGMRERSPLHF. CDR3 bases: TGTGCCAGCAGCCAGGGCATGAGGGAGAGATCACCCCTCCACTTT. The chain employs TRBV14 and TRBJ1-6; D is undetermined. V was shortened by 3 bases and J by 10 bases, with 16 bases between the two germline ends. The CDR3 is made up of 15 amino acids. Germline assignment: CDR1 SGHDN and CDR2 FVKESK.

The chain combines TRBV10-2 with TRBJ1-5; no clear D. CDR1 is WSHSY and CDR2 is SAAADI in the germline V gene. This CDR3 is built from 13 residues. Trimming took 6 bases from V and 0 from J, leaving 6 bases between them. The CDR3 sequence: CASRVNSNQPQHF. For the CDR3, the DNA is TGCGCCAGCAGGGTAAATAGCAATCAGCCCCAGCATTTT.

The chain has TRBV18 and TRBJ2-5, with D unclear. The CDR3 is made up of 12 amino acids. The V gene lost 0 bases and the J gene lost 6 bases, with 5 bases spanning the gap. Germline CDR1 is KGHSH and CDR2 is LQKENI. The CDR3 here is CASSPPEKTQYF. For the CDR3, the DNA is TGTGCCAGCTCACCACCGGAAAAGACCCAGTACTTC. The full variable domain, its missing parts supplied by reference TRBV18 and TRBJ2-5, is NAGVMQNPRHLVRRRGQEARLRCSPMKGHSHVYWYRQLPEEGLKFMVYLQKENIIDESGMPKERFSAEFPKEGPSILRIQQVVRGDSAAYFCASSPPEKTQYFGPGTRLLVL.

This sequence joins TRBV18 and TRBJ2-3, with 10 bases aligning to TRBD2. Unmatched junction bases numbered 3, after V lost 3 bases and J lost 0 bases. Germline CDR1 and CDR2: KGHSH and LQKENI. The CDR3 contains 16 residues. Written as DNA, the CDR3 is TGTGCCAGCTCACCCATAGCGGGGGGAAGCACAGATACGCAGTATTTT. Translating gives CASSPIAGGSTDTQYF.

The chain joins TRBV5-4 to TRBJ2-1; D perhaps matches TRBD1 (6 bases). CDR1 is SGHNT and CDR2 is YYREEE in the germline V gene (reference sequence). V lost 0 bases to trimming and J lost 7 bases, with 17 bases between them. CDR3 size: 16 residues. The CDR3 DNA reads TGTGCCAGCAGCTTGGGCCCCATAACAGGGACGAATGAGCAGTTCTTC. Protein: CASSLGPITGTNEQFF.

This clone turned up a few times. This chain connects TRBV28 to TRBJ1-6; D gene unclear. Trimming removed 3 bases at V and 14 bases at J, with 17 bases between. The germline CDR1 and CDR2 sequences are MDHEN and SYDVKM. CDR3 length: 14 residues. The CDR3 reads CASSFSSRPEALHF. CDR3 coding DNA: TGTGCCAGCAGTTTCTCATCCAGGCCTGAGGCCCTCCACTTT.

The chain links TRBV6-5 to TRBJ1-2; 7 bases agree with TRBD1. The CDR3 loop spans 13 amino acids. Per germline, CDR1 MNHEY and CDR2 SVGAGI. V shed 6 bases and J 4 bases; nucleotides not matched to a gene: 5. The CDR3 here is CASRGQTFYGYTF. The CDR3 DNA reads TGTGCCAGCAGGGGACAGACATTCTATGGCTACACCTTC.

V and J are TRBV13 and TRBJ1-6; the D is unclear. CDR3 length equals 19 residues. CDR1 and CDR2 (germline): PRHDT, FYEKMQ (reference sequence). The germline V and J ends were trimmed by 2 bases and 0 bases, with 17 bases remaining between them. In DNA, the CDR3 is TGTGCCAGCAGCTTACCCCTGACCCCGTCAAGCTCCTATAATTCACCCCTCCACTTT. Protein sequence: CASSLPLTPSSSYNSPLHF.

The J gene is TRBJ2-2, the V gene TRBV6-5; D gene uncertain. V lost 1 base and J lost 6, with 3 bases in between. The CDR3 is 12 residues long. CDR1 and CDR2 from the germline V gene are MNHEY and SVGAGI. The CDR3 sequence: CASSYWAGELFF. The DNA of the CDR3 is TGTGCCAGCAGTTACTGGGCCGGGGAGCTGTTTTTT.

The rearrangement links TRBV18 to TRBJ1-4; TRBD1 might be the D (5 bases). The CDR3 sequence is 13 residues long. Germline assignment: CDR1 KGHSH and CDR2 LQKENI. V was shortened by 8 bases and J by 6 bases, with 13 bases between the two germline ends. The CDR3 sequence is CASAGDWDEKLFF. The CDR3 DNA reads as TGTGCCAGCGCGGGGGATTGGGATGAAAAACTGTTTTTT.

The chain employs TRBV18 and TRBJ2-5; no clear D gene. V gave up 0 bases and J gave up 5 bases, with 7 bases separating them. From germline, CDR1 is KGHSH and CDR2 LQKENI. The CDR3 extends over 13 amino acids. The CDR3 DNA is TGTGCCAGCTCACCACCTAGCAAGGAGACCCAGTACTTC. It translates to CASSPPSKETQYF.

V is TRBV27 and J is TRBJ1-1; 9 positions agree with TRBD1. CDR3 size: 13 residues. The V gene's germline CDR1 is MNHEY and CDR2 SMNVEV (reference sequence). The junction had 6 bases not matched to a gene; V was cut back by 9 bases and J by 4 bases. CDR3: CASGQGLRTEAFF. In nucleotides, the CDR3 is TGTGCCAGTGGACAGGGGCTGCGCACTGAAGCTTTCTTT.

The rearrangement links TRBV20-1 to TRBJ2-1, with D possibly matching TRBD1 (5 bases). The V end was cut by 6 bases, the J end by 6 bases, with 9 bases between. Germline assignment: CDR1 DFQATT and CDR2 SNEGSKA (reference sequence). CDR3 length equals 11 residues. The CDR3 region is CSAPRVNEQFF. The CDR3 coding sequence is TGCAGTGCACCCAGGGTCAATGAGCAGTTCTTC.

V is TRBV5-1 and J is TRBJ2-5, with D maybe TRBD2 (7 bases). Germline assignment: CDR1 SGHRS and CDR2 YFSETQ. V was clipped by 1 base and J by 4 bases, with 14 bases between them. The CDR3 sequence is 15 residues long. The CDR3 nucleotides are TGCGCCAGCAGCTTGATGGGGGGGGCTGGAGAGACCCAGTACTTC. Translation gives CASSLMGGAGETQYF.